This TCR beta chain was sequenced for a study of low-dose radiotherapy and immunotherapy resistance in tumors (dated by TCRdb to 2021 to 2024). Concerning the study at large: Patients in Cohort 1 were given 0.5 Gy per fraction every 2 weeks, and the prescribed total PTV dose was 6.5 Gy. The trial did not randomize participants into treatment groups. For Cohort 2, the dose was 1 Gy per fraction given every two weeks, adding up to 13 Gy in total across 26 weeks. Starting on cycle 1 day 1, patients took 300 mg of aspirin by mouth once a day for four cycles. Eight patients were included in the translational analysis: three from the first dose cohort and the first five from the second dose cohort. Nivolumab and ipilimumab were both given intravenously, with nivolumab at a 240 mg flat dose every two weeks and ipilimumab at 1 mg/kg every six weeks. Cyclophosphamide 200 mg/m2 was given intravenously every two weeks, one day before each radiation and immunotherapy administration.

This clonotype was seen at least ten times. Its target antigen remains unknown. No base quality values were provided; no much bigger clone lies one nucleotide off. Sequencing was carried out with an Illumina HiSeq 2500. To make first-strand cDNA, Superscript III was used along with a set of TRAV- and TRBV-specific primers so that both the TCRalpha and TCRbeta chains were covered. TCRs were amplified for approximately 20 PCR cycles with Phusion, using a constant-region primer paired with the adapter attached to the V primers. Amplification of the isolated mRNA was done with the MessageAmp II aRNA Amplification Kit, which involved a roughly 15-hour in vitro transcription at 37 degrees C. The Dynabeads mRNA DIRECT Purification Kit was used to isolate the mRNA for TCR sequencing. Indexed Illumina adapters were added in a second roughly 25-cycle Phusion PCR, and the resulting products were purified with AMPure XP beads. In the original analysis: Custom Perl scripts were used to pool TCR sequences that encoded the same protein, to remove out-of-frame sequences, and to calculate the abundance of each clonotype. The analysis excluded TCR sequences that were supported by just one read. The metrics used to describe the repertoires included Shannon entropy, Gini index, clonality, richness, and the frequency of TCRs shared between repertoires. TCRdb reran the public reads through fastp at Q25 and MiXCR, keeping productive beta chains. Each record represents a unique CDR3 protein, reported with the most common genes and DNA among its rows. TCRdb, not the authors, supplied the V and J calls. For this sample the table gives under 70,000 distinct CDR3 sequences, of which approximately 25% were detected only once. Jointly, the top ten make up under 6.5% of the sample.

According to the germline V gene, CDR1 reads KGHSH and CDR2 reads LQKENI. V is pared back by 1 base and J by 5 bases, with 6 bases lying between the germline termini. The CDR3 goes from the cysteine to the phenylalanine over 14 residues. The only DNA kept is the CDR3, 42 bases in frame from the first base. The time point label here, explained by the study, means: before trial treatment. The donors took part in RACIN, a single-arm, phase I, dose-escalation trial that combined nivolumab, ipilimumab, aspirin, low-dose cyclophosphamide and low-dose radiotherapy. To be eligible, a patient needed to have an advanced solid tumor that was TIL-negative.

The sequence was obtained from a male donor with prostate cancer. The receptor chain draws on TRBV18 and TRBJ1-6; no D gene call is confident. The input for sequencing was PBMCs, taken before treatment. The CDR3 loop reads CASSPQLDNSPLHF. Read as DNA, the sequence is TGTGCCAGCTCACCACAGCTAGATAATTCACCCCTCCACTTT.